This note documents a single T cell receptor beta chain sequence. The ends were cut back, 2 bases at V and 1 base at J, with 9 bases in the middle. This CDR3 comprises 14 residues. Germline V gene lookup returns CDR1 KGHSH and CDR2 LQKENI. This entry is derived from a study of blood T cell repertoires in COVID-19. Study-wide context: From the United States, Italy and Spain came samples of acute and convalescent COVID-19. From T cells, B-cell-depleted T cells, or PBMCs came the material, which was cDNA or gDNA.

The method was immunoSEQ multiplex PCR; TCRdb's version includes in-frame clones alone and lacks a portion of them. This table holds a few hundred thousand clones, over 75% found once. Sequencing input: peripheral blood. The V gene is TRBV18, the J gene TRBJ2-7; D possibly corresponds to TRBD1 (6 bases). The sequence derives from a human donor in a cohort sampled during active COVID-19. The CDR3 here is CASSPTDSSYEQYF. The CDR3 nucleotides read TGTGCCAGCTCACCAACGGACAGTTCCTACGAGCAGTACTTC.